This note documents a single T cell receptor beta chain sequence. What it recognizes is unknown. The CDR3 has 17 amino acids. In germline, CDR1 is LGHNA, CDR2 YSLEER. Trimming cost V 0 bases and J 0 bases; bases outside gene matches: 7. Sequencing was performed with immunoSEQ multiplex PCR; in TCRdb, only in-frame clones are kept and a portion is missing. The profile shows about 130,000 clones, 84% of them singletons. The entry originates in a study of cytotoxic CD8 clonotypes in ibrutinib-treated CLL. Study at large: An average of around 250,000 productive templates and roughly 94,000 productive rearrangements was obtained per sample.

Study-wide findings and caveats: Progressing and sustained-remission patients had different sampling times. Clonality rose at ibrutinib response and fell back toward baseline at progression.

The sample in question was PBMCs, obtained after 24 months of ibrutinib treatment. The receptor was derived from a human donor with chronic lymphocytic leukemia. V is TRBV4-3 and J is TRBJ2-5; 7 nucleotides agree with TRBD1. CDR3 in amino acids: CASSQDPRDSNQETQYF. The CDR3 DNA is TGCGCCAGCAGCCAAGATCCCAGGGACAGCAACCAAGAGACCCAGTACTTC.